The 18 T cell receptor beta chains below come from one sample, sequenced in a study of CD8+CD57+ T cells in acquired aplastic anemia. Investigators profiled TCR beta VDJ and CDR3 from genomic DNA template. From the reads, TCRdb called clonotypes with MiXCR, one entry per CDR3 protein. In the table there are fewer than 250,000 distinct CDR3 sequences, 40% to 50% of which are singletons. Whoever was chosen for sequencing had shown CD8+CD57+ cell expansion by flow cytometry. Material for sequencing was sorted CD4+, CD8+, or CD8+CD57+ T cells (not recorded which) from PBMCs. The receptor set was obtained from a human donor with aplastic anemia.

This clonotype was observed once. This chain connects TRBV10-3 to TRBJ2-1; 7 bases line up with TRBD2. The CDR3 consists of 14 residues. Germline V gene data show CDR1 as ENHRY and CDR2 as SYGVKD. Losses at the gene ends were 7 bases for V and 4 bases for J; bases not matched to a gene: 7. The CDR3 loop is CAIKSGGEYNEQFF. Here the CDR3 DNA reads TGTGCCATCAAGTCGGGGGGAGAGTACAATGAGCAGTTCTTC.

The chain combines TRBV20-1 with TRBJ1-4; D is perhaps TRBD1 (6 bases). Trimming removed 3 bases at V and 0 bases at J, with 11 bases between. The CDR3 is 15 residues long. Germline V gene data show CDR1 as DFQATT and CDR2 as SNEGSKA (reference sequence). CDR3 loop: CSARGASATNEKLFF. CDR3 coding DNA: TGCAGTGCTAGGGGGGCGTCTGCAACTAATGAAAAACTGTTTTTT.

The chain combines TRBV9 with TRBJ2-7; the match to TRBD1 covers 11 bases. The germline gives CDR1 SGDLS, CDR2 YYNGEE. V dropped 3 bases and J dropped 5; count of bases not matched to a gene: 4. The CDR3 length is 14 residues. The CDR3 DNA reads TGTGCCAGCAGCGCCCGGGACAGGGGGGACGAGCAGTACTTC. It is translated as CASSARDRGDEQYF.

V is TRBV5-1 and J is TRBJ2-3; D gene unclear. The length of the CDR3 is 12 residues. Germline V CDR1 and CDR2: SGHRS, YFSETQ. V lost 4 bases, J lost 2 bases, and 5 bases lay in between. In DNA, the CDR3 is TGCGCCAGCAGCGTCCCCACAGATACGCAGTATTTT. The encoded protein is CASSVPTDTQYF.

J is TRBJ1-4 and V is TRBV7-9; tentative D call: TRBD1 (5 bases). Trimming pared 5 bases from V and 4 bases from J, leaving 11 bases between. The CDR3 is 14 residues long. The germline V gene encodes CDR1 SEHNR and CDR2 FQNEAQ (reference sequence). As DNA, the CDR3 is TGTGCCAGCAGCCCCAGGGAGAGTAATGAAAAACTGTTTTTT. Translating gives CASSPRESNEKLFF.

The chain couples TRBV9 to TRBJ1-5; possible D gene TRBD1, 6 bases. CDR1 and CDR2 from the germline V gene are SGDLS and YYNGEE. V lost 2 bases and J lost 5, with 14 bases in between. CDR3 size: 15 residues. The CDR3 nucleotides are TGTGCCAGCAGCGTTTCGGACAGTCCGGATCAGCCCCAGCATTTT. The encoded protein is CASSVSDSPDQPQHF.

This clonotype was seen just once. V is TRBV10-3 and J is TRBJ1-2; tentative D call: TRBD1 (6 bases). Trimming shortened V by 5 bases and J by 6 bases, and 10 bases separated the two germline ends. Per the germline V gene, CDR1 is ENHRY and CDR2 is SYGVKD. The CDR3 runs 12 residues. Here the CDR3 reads CAISSGADGYTF. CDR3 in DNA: TGTGCCATCAGTTCAGGGGCCGATGGCTACACCTTC.

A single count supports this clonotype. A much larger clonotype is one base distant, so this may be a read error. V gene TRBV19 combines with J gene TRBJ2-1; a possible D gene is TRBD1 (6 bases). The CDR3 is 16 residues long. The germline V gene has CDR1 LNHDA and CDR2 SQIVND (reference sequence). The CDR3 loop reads CASSIDFTGWINVQFF. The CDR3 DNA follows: TGTGCCAGTAGTATAGATTTCACAGGGTGGATTAATGTGCAGTTCTTC.

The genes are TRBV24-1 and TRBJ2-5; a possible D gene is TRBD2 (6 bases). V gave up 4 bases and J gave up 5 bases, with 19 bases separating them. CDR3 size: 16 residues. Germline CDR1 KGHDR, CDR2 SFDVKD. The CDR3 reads CATSDPRHPRDETQYF. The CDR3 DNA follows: TGTGCCACCAGTGACCCGCGACACCCGCGGGATGAGACCCAGTACTTC.

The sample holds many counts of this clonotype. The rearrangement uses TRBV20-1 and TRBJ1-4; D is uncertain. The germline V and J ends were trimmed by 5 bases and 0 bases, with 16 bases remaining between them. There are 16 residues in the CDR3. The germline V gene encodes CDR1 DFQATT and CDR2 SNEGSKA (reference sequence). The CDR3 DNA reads TGCAGTGCTTGGGCGATCGATAATCCAACTAATGAAAAACTGTTTTTT. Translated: CSAWAIDNPTNEKLFF.

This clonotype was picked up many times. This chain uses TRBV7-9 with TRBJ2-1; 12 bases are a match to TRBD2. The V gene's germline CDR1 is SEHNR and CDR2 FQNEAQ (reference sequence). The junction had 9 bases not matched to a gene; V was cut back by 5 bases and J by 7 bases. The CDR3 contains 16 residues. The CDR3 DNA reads TGTGCCAGCAGCCCCAGACTAGCGGGAGAGGGTAATGAGCAGTTCTTC. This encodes CASSPRLAGEGNEQFF.

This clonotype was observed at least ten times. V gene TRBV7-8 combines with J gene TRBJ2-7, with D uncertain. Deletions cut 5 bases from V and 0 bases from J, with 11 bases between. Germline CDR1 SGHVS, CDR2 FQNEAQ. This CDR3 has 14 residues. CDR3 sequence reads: CASSPMESSYEQYF. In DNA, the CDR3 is TGTGCCAGCAGCCCGATGGAAAGCTCCTACGAGCAGTACTTC.

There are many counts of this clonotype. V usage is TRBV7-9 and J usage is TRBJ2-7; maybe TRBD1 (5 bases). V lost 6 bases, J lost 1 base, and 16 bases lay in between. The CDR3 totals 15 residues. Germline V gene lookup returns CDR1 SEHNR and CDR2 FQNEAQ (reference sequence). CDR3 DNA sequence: TGTGCCAGCAGGGCCGGGCCAAGGGGTTCCTACGAGCAGTACTTC. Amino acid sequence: CASRAGPRGSYEQYF.

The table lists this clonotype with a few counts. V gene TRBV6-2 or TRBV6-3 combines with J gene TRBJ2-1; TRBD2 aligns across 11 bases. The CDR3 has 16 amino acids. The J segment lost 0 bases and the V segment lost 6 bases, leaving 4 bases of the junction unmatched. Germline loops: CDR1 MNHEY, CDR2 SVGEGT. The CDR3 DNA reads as TGTGCCAGCAGGCCGGGACTAGCGGCCTCCTACAATGAGCAGTTCTTC. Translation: CASRPGLAASYNEQFF.

Here the CDR3 reads CAWNFGLGGAHYGYTF. Written as DNA, the CDR3 is TGTGCCTGGAACTTTGGTTTGGGGGGCGCACACTATGGCTACACCTTC. The gene calls are TRBV30 and TRBJ1-2; possible D gene TRBD1, 6 bases. The CDR3 covers 16 residues. V was pared by 4 bases and J by 3 bases, with 21 bases between. Germline CDR1 and CDR2: GTSNPN and SVGIG (reference sequence).

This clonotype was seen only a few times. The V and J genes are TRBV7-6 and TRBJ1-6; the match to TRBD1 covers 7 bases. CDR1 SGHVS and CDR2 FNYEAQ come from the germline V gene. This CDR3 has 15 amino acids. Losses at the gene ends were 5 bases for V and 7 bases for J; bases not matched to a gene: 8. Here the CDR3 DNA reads TGTGCCAGCAGCACAGGACAGGCCTGGAATTCACCCCTCCACTTT. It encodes CASSTGQAWNSPLHF.

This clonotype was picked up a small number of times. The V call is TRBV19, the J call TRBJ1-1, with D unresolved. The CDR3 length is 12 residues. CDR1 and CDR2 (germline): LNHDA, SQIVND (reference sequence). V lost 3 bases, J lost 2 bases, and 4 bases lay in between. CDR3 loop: CASSIRNTEAFF. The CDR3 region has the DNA TGTGCCAGTAGTATTAGAAACACTGAAGCTTTCTTT. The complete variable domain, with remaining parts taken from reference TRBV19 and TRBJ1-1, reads DGGITQSPKYLFRKEGQNVTLSCEQNLNHDAMYWYRQDPGQGLRLIYYSQIVNDFQKGDIAEGYSVSREKKESFPLTVTSAQKNPTAFYLCASSIRNTEAFFGQGTRLTVV.

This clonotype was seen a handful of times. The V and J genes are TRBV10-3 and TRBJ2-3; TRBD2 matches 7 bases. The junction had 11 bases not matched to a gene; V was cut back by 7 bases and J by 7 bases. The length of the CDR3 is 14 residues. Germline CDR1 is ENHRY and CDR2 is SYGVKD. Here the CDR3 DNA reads TGTGCCATCACTTCGACTAGCTTGAAGAATACGCAGTATTTT. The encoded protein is CAITSTSLKNTQYF.